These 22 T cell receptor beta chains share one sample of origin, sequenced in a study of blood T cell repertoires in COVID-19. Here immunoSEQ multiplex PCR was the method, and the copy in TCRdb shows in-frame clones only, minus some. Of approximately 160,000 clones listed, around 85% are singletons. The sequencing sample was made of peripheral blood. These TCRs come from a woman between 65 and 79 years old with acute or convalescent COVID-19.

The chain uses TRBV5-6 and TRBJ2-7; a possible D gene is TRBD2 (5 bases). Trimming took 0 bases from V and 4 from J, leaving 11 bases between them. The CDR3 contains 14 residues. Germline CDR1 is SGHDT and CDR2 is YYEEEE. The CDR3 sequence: CASSLDGSRYEQYF. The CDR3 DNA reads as TGTGCCAGCAGCTTGGATGGGAGCAGGTACGAGCAGTACTTC.

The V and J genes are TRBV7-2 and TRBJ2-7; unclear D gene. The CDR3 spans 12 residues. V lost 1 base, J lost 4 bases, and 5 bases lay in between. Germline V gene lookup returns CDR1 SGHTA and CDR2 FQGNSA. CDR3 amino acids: CASSLGRYEQYF. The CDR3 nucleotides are TGTGCCAGCAGCTTAGGGAGATACGAGCAGTACTTC.

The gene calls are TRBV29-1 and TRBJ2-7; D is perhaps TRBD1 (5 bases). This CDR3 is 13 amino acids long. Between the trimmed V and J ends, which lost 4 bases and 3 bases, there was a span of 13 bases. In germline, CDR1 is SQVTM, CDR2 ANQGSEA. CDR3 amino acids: CSVVFTGRYEQYF. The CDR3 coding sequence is TGCAGCGTTGTTTTCACAGGCCGCTACGAGCAGTACTTC.

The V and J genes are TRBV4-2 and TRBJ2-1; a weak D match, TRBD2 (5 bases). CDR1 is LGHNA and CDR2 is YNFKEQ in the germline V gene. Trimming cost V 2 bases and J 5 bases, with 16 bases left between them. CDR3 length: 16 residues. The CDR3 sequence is CASSQNVIARDNEQFF. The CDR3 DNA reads TGTGCCAGCAGCCAAAACGTAATAGCGCGAGACAATGAGCAGTTCTTC.

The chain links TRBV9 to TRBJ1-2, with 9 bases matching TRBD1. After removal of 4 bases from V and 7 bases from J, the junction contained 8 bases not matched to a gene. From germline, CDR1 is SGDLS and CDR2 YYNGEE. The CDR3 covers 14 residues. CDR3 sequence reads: CASSRTGDRGGYTF. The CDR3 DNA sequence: TGTGCCAGCAGCCGGACAGGGGATAGGGGTGGCTACACCTTC.

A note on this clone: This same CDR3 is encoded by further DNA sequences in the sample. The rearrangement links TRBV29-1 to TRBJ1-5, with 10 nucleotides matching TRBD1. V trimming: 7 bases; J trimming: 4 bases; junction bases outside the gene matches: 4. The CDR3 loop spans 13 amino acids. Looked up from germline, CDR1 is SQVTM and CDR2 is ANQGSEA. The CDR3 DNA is TGCAGCGCAAGGACAGGGGGAAATCAGCCCCAGCATTTT. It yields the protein CSARTGGNQPQHF.

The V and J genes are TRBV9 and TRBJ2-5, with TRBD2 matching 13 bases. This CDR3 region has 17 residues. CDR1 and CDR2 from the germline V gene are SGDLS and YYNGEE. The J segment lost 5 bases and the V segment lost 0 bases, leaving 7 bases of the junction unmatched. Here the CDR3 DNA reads TGTGCCAGCAGCGTAGGAACTAGCGGGGGGGGTGTGGAGACCCAGTACTTC. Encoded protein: CASSVGTSGGGVETQYF. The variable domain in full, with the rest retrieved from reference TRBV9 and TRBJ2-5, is DSGVTQTPKHLITATGQRVTLRCSPRSGDLSVYWYQQSLDQGLQFLIQYYNGEERAKGNILERFSAQQFPDLHSELNLSSLELGDSALYFCASSVGTSGGGVETQYFGPGTRLLVL.

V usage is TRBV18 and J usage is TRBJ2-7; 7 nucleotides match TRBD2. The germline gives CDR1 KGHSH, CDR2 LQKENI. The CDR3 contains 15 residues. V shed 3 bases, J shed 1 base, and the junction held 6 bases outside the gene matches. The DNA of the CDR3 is TGTGCCAGCTCACCGGCTAGCGGAGATTCCTACGAGCAGTACTTC. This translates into CASSPASGDSYEQYF.

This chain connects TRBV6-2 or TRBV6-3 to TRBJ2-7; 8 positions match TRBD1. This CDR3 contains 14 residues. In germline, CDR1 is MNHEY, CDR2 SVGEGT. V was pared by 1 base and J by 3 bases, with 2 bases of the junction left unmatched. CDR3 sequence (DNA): TGTGCCAGCAGTTACTGGACAGGGTTCTACGAGCAGTACTTC. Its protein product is CASSYWTGFYEQYF.

CDR3 in DNA: TGTGCCAGCAGTACAGGACAGCTTCAGCCCCAGCATTTT. It is translated as CASSTGQLQPQHF. The chain uses TRBV6-6 and TRBJ1-5; perhaps TRBD1 as D (6 bases). Per the germline V gene, CDR1 is MNHNY and CDR2 is SVGAGI (reference sequence). The CDR3 consists of 13 residues. V dropped 5 bases and J dropped 6 bases, with 11 bases sitting between them.

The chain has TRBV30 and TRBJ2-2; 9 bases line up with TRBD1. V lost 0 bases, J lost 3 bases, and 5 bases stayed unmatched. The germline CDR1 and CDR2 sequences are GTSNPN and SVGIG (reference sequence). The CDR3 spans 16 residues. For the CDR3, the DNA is TGTGCCTGGAGTGTTTGGACAGGGGCCCACACCGGGGAGCTGTTTTTT. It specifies CAWSVWTGAHTGELFF.

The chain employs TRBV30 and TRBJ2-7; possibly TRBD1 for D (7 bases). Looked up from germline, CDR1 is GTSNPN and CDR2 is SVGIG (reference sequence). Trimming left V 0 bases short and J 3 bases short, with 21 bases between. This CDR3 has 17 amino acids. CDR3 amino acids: CAWSVGATGEAIYEQYF. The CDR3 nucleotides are TGTGCCTGGAGTGTAGGGGCAACAGGGGAGGCTATCTACGAGCAGTACTTC.

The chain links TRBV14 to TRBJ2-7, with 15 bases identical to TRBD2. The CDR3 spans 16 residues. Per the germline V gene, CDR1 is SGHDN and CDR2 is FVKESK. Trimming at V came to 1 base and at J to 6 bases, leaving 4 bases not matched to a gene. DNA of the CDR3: TGTGCCAGCAGCCAAGTTTCGGGACTAGCGGGAGGCGAGCAGTACTTC. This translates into CASSQVSGLAGGEQYF.

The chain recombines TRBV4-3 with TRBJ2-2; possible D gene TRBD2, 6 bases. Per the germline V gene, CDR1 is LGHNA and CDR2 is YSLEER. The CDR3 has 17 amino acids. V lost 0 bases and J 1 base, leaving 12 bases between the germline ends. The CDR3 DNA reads TGCGCCAGCAGCCAAGAGCTTTCCGGGGGGAACACCGGGGAGCTGTTTTTT. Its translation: CASSQELSGGNTGELFF.

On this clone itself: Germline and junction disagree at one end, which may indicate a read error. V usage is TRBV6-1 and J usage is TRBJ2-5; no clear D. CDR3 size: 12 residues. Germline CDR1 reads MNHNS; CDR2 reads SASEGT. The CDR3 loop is CASRTHQETQYF. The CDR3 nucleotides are TGTGCCAGCAGGACTCACCAGGAGACCCAGTACTTC.

The CDR3: CASSPIFRDRGGGYTF. The DNA of the CDR3 is TGTGCCAGCAGCCCAATTTTCCGGGACAGGGGTGGCGGCTACACCTTC. The chain has TRBV3-1 (or the pseudogene TRBV3-2) and TRBJ1-2; 10 positions match TRBD1. The CDR3 length is 16 residues. Germline CDR1 is LGHDT and CDR2 is YNNKEL (reference sequence). The trim removed 4 bases at V and 8 bases at J, leaving 13 bases unmatched.

The CDR3 DNA is TGTGCCAGCAGATGGGACAGGGGGGCCTTTGGCACCATATATTTT. Encoded protein: CASRWDRGAFGTIYF. The J gene is TRBJ1-3, the V gene TRBV7-2; 11 positions agree with TRBD1. Germline V gene lookup returns CDR1 SGHTA and CDR2 FQGNSA. This CDR3 has 15 residues. Unmatched junction bases numbered 10, after V lost 6 bases and J lost 9 bases.

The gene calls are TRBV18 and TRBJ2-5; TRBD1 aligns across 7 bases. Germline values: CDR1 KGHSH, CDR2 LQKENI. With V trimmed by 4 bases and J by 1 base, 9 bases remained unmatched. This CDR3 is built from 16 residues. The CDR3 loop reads CASSLSSGQTQETQYF. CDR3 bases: TGTGCCAGCTCACTTTCCTCGGGACAGACCCAAGAGACCCAGTACTTC.

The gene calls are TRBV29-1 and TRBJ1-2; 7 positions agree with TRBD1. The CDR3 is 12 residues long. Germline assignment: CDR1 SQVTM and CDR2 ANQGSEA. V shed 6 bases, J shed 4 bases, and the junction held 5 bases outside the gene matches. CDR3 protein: CSVDDRVYGYTF. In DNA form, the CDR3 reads TGCAGCGTAGATGACAGGGTCTATGGCTACACCTTC.

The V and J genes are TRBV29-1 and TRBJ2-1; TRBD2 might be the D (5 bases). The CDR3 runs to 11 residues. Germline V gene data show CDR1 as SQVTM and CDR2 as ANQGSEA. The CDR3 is CSGERGGEQFF. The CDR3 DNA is TGCAGTGGAGAGAGAGGAGGTGAGCAGTTCTTC.

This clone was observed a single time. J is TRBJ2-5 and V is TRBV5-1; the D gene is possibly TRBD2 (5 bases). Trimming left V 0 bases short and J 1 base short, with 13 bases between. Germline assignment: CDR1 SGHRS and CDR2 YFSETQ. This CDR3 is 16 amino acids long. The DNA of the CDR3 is TGCGCCAGCAGCTTGGGAGGGCCTAGTAGCCAAGAGACCCAGTACTTC. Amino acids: CASSLGGPSSQETQYF.

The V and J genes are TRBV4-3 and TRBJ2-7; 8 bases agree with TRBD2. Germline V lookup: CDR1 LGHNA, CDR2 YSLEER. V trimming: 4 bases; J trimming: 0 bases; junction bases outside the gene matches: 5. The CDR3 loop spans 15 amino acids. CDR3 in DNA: TGCGCCAGCAGCCCGGGAGGGGCTAGCTCCTACGAGCAGTACTTC. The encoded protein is CASSPGGASSYEQYF.